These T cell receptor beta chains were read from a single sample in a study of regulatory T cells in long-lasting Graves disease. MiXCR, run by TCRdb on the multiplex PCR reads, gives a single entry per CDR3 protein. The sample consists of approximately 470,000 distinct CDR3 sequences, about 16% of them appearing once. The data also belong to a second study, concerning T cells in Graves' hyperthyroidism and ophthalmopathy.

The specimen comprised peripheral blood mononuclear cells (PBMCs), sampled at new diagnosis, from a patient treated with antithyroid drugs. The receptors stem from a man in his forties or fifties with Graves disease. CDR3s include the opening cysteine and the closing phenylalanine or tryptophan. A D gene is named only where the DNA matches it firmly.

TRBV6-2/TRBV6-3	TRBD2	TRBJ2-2	CASSYAGGPGELFF
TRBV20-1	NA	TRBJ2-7	CSARGSGYEQYF
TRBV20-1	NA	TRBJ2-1	CSARAEGLPYNEQFF
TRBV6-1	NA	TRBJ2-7	CASRNRVSTYEQYF
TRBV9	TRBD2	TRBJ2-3	CASSVRREAGDTQYF
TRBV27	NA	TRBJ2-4	CASSSQGTGNIQYF
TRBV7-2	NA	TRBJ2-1	CASSFSGFLNEQFF
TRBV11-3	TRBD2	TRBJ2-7	CASSLDPAGSLYEQYF
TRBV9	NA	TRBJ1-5	CASSVGEGQLHF
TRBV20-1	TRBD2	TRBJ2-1	CSASRLAGAGEQFF
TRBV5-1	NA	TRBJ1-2	CASSQDSQVNYGYTF
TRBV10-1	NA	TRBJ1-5	CAGRIKDQPQHF
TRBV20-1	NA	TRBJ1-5	CSARDRGDQPQHF
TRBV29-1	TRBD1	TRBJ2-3	CSVEGGQGEITDTQYF
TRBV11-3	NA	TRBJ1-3	CASSLIPDSSGNTIYF
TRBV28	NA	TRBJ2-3	CASSSLTDTQYF
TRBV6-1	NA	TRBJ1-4	CASRPGGGGEKLFF
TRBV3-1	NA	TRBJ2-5	CASSTPNQETQYF
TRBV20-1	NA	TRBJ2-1	CSARDLLQQFF
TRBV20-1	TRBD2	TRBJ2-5	CSASDQGGGETQYF
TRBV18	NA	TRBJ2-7	CASSPRLGAPYEQYF
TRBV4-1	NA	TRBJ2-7	CASSQPEMREQYF
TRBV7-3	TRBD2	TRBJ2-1	CASSLEPGLALYNEQFF
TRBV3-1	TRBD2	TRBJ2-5	CASRAGYLAPQETQYF
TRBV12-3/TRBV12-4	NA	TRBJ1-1	CASSLARTTEAFF
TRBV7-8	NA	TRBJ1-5	CASSLEQGSFQPQHF
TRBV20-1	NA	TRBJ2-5	CSVAQLAETQYF